These 9 T cell receptor beta chains were sequenced from one sample in a study of shared clonotypes between healthy human individuals. Using immunoSEQ multiplex PCR, the repertoire was profiled, and TCRdb retains in-frame clones only, with some absent. The sample contains around 990,000 clones, around 77% of which appear only once. Sample: memory CD4+ T cells from PBMCs. The subset is: CD45RA-negative fraction. These receptors were taken from a man aged 18 to 30 in good health. Some clones in this sample may be carry-over from other donors' samples.

The chain employs TRBV7-2 and TRBJ2-5; no definite D call. V gave up 4 bases and J gave up 2 bases, with 11 bases separating them. The CDR3 covers 14 residues. The germline gives CDR1 SGHTA, CDR2 FQGNSA. CDR3 sequence reads: CASSSILGQETQYF. The CDR3, as DNA: TGTGCCAGCAGCTCCATTCTAGGACAAGAGACCCAGTACTTC. Filled out from reference TRBV7-2 and TRBJ2-5, the complete variable domain reads GAGVSQSPSNKVTEKGKDVELRCDPISGHTALYWYRQSLGQGLEFLIYFQGNSAPDKSGLPSDRFSAERTGGSVSTLTIQRTQQEDSAVYLCASSSILGQETQYFGPGTRLLVL.

The V gene is TRBV28, the J gene TRBJ1-5; 10 nucleotides match TRBD1. CDR1 and CDR2 from the germline V gene are MDHEN and SYDVKM. V was clipped by 5 bases and J by 3 bases; unmatched bases: 10. CDR3 length: 17 amino acids. CDR3 nucleotide sequence: TGTGCCAGCAGTCCACGGGACAGGGGAGGAGACAATCAGCCCCAGCATTTT. This translates into CASSPRDRGGDNQPQHF.

The chain combines TRBV10-3 with TRBJ2-1, with a possible D match to TRBD2 (6 bases). CDR3 length equals 18 residues. The germline V and J ends were trimmed by 4 bases and 15 bases, with 34 bases remaining between them. The germline V gene encodes CDR1 ENHRY and CDR2 SYGVKD. The CDR3 is CAISGKAKTSSPSEGLFF. The CDR3 region has the DNA TGTGCCATCAGTGGAAAAGCCAAGACTAGTAGTCCATCTGAGGGGCTGTTCTTC.

The genes are TRBV28 and TRBJ2-5, with TRBD1 matching 7 bases. The CDR3 totals 16 residues. J lost 5 bases, V lost 10 bases, and 19 bases had no gene match. Germline CDR1 and CDR2: MDHEN and SYDVKM. DNA of the CDR3: TGTGCCACCGGACCGATTACAGGGGTGGGATTTGAGACCCAGTACTTC. Amino acids: CATGPITGVGFETQYF.

The genes are TRBV6-5 and TRBJ2-7; maybe TRBD1 (5 bases). This CDR3 is built from 13 residues. Germline V CDR1 and CDR2: MNHEY, SVGAGI. V lost 7 bases, J lost 6 bases, and 16 bases lay in between. The CDR3, as DNA: TGTGCCAGCAAAGAGGCAGGGTCCGGCGAGCAGTACTTC. It specifies CASKEAGSGEQYF.

The chain couples TRBV5-6 to TRBJ1-3, with D perhaps matching TRBD1 (5 bases). The germline gives CDR1 SGHDT, CDR2 YYEEEE. V was trimmed by 1 base and J by 4 bases, leaving 18 bases between them. The CDR3 runs to 17 residues. Written as DNA, the CDR3 is TGTGCCAGCAGCTTGAGGTTGATGGGGGTTGAAGGAAACACCATATATTTT. Protein: CASSLRLMGVEGNTIYF.

The genes are TRBV28 and TRBJ1-4; D might be TRBD1 (5 bases). Germline V gives CDR1 MDHEN, CDR2 SYDVKM. This CDR3 has 13 residues. Deletions cut 8 bases from V and 8 bases from J, with 15 bases between. The CDR3 here is CASSGRRREKLFF. DNA of the CDR3: TGTGCCAGCTCAGGGCGGAGGAGGGAAAAACTGTTTTTT.

The genes are TRBV30 and TRBJ2-3; D is undetermined. This CDR3 is built from 14 residues. The ends were cut back, 0 bases at V and 7 bases at J, with 14 bases in the middle. The germline V gene has CDR1 GTSNPN and CDR2 SVGIG (reference sequence). CDR3 DNA: TGTGCCTGGAGTGTACCCCAGTTAGGGAATACGCAGTATTTT. It specifies CAWSVPQLGNTQYF.

This chain uses TRBV30 with TRBJ1-3; D remains unclear. The V end was cut by 1 base, the J end by 2 bases, with 12 bases between. In germline, CDR1 is GTSNPN, CDR2 SVGIG (reference sequence). The CDR3 has 15 residues. CDR3 sequence (DNA): TGTGCCTGGAGTGAGGCCGGGGAGGCTGGAAACACCATATATTTT. This sequence encodes CAWSEAGEAGNTIYF.